Listed here are 6 T cell receptor beta chains from one sample, sequenced in a study of T cell responses to AZD1222 COVID-19 vaccine. The protocol was immunoSEQ multiplex PCR, while the TCRdb copy is restricted to in-frame clones and leaves out a portion. Of roughly 15,000 clones in the sample, around four fifths were seen once. The sample here was peripheral blood, taken 28 days after the second AZD1222 dose. The receptors originated from an adult who received the AZD1222 COVID-19 vaccine.

J is TRBJ1-3 and V is TRBV25-1; unclear D gene. V dropped 6 bases and J dropped 2 bases, with 11 bases sitting between them. The CDR3 contains 14 residues. Germline V gene lookup returns CDR1 MGHDK and CDR2 SYGVNS. This chain's CDR3 is CASSRLGAGNTIYF. CDR3 sequence (DNA): TGTGCCAGCAGCCGACTCGGGGCTGGAAACACCATATATTTT.

This clone appeared once. The genes are TRBV9 and TRBJ1-5; 8 positions match TRBD1. J gave up 8 bases and V 0 bases, and 4 bases lay outside the gene matches. The CDR3 length is 14 residues. The germline V gene has CDR1 SGDLS and CDR2 YYNGEE. CDR3 nucleotide sequence: TGTGCCAGCAGCGTAGCAGGGGGCGAGGAGCCCCAGCATTTT. This encodes CASSVAGGEEPQHF.

The chain combines TRBV5-6 with TRBJ2-3; D gene ambiguous. Germline V gene sequence: CDR1 SGHDT, CDR2 YYEEEE. V lost 0 bases and J 2 bases, leaving 7 bases between the germline ends. The CDR3 is 14 amino acids. CDR3 sequence: CASSLGAVTDTQYF. The CDR3 DNA sequence: TGTGCCAGCAGCTTGGGGGCTGTCACAGATACGCAGTATTTT.

The genes are TRBV27 and TRBJ2-3; 8 bases are shared with TRBD2. Germline V gene lookup returns CDR1 MNHEY and CDR2 SMNVEV (reference sequence). V shed 4 bases and J 0 bases; nucleotides not matched to a gene: 3. The CDR3 totals 15 residues. CDR3 sequence: CASSWAGGSTDTQYF. CDR3 DNA sequence: TGTGCCAGCAGTTGGGCGGGGGGTAGCACAGATACGCAGTATTTT.

The CDR3 sequence is CASSARISSGQETQYF. The DNA of the CDR3 is TGTGCCAGCAGCGCGAGAATTTCTAGCGGCCAAGAGACCCAGTACTTC. This rearrangement joins TRBV9 to TRBJ2-5; TRBD2 matches 7 bases. The CDR3 runs 16 residues. The germline V gene encodes CDR1 SGDLS and CDR2 YYNGEE. Losses at the gene ends were 3 bases for V and 1 base for J; bases not matched to a gene: 9.

The J gene is TRBJ1-1, the V gene TRBV3-1 (or the pseudogene TRBV3-2); no clear D. V gave up 0 bases and J gave up 6 bases, with 11 bases separating them. This CDR3 has 14 amino acids. Germline V gene data show CDR1 as LGHDT and CDR2 as YNNKEL (reference sequence). For the CDR3, the DNA is TGTGCCAGCAGCCAAGAAAGTGAGGTGTCTGAAGCTTTCTTT. Its translation: CASSQESEVSEAFF.